A single TCR beta chain is shown here with its context. Each CDR3 protein gets one entry after TCRdb re-called the 5' RACE reads with MiXCR. The table shows about 190,000 distinct CDR3 sequences, with about a fifth occurring only once. This sample is part of a study of T-cell memory formation after mild COVID-19. CDR1 is DFQATT and CDR2 is SNEGSKA in the germline V gene (reference sequence). The CDR3 covers 15 residues. V lost 0 bases and J lost 2, with 13 bases in between. The TCR comes from an adult woman who had mild COVID-19 (a few samples of this study predate the infection). Cell type and time point are not known. The source material was PBMCs or a T cell subset sorted from them (not recorded which). The rearrangement uses TRBV20-1 and TRBJ1-2, with D unresolved. In DNA form, the CDR3 reads TGCAGTGCTAGAGATCTTCACAGCGCGAACTATGGCTACACCTTC. Protein product: CSARDLHSANYGYTF.